This TCR beta chain was documented in a study of OX40 agonist ivuxolimab in advanced cancers. Turning to the study itself: Patients with hepatocellular carcinoma, melanoma, renal cell or head and neck cancer made up the dose-escalation patients. Partial responses occurred in three patients (one hepatocellular carcinoma, two cutaneous melanoma).

With regard to this clone: Its matching antigen is unknown.

CDR3 length: 15 amino acids. CDR1 and CDR2 from the germline V gene are SEHNR and FQNEAQ (reference sequence). The germline V and J ends were trimmed by 3 bases and 0 bases, with 9 bases remaining between them. Study-wide results and limits: It was also the case that some nonresponders had low normalized T-cell clonal expansion.

TCRdb's table, derived via immunoSEQ multiplex PCR, lists solely in-frame clones and lacks some. The data contain 40,000 to 55,000 clones, approximately 88% of them singletons. The chain carries TRBV7-9 and TRBJ1-5; D remains unclear. The TCR comes from an adult with an advanced solid tumor such as melanoma, head and neck, liver or kidney cancer. The sequences come from CD4+ or CD8+ T cells sorted from blood, collected in a trial of the OX40 agonist ivuxolimab. The CDR3 protein is CASSFSADSNQPQHF. The CDR3 bases are TGTGCCAGCAGCTTTTCGGCCGATAGCAATCAGCCCCAGCATTTT.